This TCR beta chain was observed in a study of T cells after yellow fever vaccination. General observations from the study: Post-booster repertoires again held most primary-vaccination clones (96% CD4, 85% to 90% CD8). Only a minor proportion of clonotypes was detected across both CD4 and CD8 compartments. Though it reached lower strength, the secondary response hit its peak faster, day 5 versus 15.

In making TCR cDNA, 5'RACE template switching added a universal primer site and UMIs to it. TCRdb re-analysed the 5' RACE reads in MiXCR, keeping a single row per CDR3 protein. Of about 250,000 distinct CDR3 sequences listed, roughly 3.7% are singletons. This CDR3 has 16 residues. With 0 bases removed from V and 6 bases from J, the gap between germline ends came to 18 bases. The sample holds many counts of this clonotype. Its antigen is not known. This clonotype originated in a man aged 18-30 years who received the YFV17D yellow fever vaccine. Sequences were derived from PBMCs, sampled 15 days after the yellow fever booster vaccination. This chain joins TRBV12-3 or TRBV12-4 and TRBJ2-7; D not certain. CDR3 DNA sequence: TGTGCCAGCAGTTTAGCGGTGGCTTCAGTCTTGTTCGAGCAGTACTTC. Protein product: CASSLAVASVLFEQYF.